This TCR beta chain was captured by sequencing in a study of PD-1 blockade in classical Hodgkin lymphoma. General study findings and limits: TCR diversity at baseline was reported to be reduced in newly diagnosed patients relative to healthy donors. Possible causes of repertoire differences, disease activity or prior therapy, remain undefined. TCR diversity rose significantly by C4D1 in CD4+ but not CD8+ cells.

The time point: cycle 4 day 1 (C4D1), after more than five weeks of nivolumab. Patients all relapsed after autologous stem cell transplantation, and there was variation in brentuximab vedotin exposure. Magnetic negative selection was used to purify CD4+ T cells from thawed PBMCs. Patients' outcomes at their best amounted to complete response, partial response or progressive disease. Repertoires were generated with immunoSEQ multiplex PCR, while TCRdb's copy carries only in-frame clones and drops some. The repertoire consists of 29,000 or so clones, with roughly 80% occurring once and the leading ten covering 0.62%. A single count supports this clone. Antigen: not known. The sample consisted of CD4+ T cells from blood, taken before the fourth cycle of nivolumab. The receptor was isolated from a human donor with classical Hodgkin lymphoma.

The CDR3 DNA reads TGTGCCAGCAGCTCTTCGGGACCGATGTTCAATCAGCCCCAGCATTTT. It encodes CASSSSGPMFNQPQHF. The rearrangement uses TRBV7-9 and TRBJ1-5; D is perhaps TRBD1 (5 bases). CDR1 is SEHNR and CDR2 is FQNEAQ in the germline V gene (reference sequence). The CDR3 spans 16 residues. Trimming shortened V by 4 bases and J by 3 bases, and 16 bases separated the two germline ends.